Below, 9 T cell receptor beta chains from the same sample are listed, as sequenced in a study of T cell responses to AZD1222 COVID-19 vaccine. TCRdb keeps only in-frame clones here, not all; method: immunoSEQ multiplex PCR. The sample holds tens of thousands of clones, over 85% seen once. Here the sequenced sample was peripheral blood, taken on day 0 of AZD1222 vaccination. Receptors were obtained from an adult in good health.

The V and J genes are TRBV5-5 and TRBJ1-2; tentative D call: TRBD1 (5 bases). Trimming took off 0 bases at V and 4 bases at J, with 19 bases between the two ends. Per germline, CDR1 SGHKS and CDR2 YYEKEE (reference sequence). This CDR3 is built from 17 residues. CDR3 DNA: TGTGCCAGCAGCTTGGATCCGGACATCTGGCGCGGCTATGGCTACACCTTC. Its protein is CASSLDPDIWRGYGYTF.

Only one count was recorded for this clone. This rearrangement joins TRBV6-6 to TRBJ2-1; 14 nucleotides align to TRBD2. The CDR3 is 18 amino acids. V was pared by 5 bases and J by 2 bases, with 8 bases of the junction left unmatched. Germline CDR1 and CDR2: MNHNY and SVGAGI (reference sequence). As DNA, the CDR3 is TGTGCCAGCAGTCCCGGGACTAGCGGGAGTGGGGCCTACAATGAGCAGTTCTTC. It encodes CASSPGTSGSGAYNEQFF.

Concerning this clone itself: At the DNA level, this CDR3 is encoded by other sequences in the same sample as well. The V gene is TRBV9, the J gene TRBJ1-5; TRBD1 matches 7 bases. V lost 4 bases and J lost 4; bases outside the gene matches: 5. The CDR3 is made up of 14 amino acids. Germline V gene lookup returns CDR1 SGDLS and CDR2 YYNGEE. The CDR3 DNA follows: TGTGCCAGCAGCCAGACAGGGAGTAATCAGCCCCAGCATTTT. This codes for CASSQTGSNQPQHF.

The chain carries TRBV4-2 and TRBJ1-3; D gene ambiguous. V lost 1 base to trimming and J lost 2 bases, with 15 bases between them. Germline V gene data show CDR1 as LGHNA and CDR2 as YNFKEQ. This CDR3 is built from 17 residues. DNA for the CDR3: TGTGCCAGCAGCCAAGCGTCTGTACCAGGCCCTGGAAACACCATATATTTT. Translating it yields CASSQASVPGPGNTIYF.

The gene calls are TRBV4-1 and TRBJ1-6; D call uncertain. The CDR3 extends over 16 amino acids. V was clipped by 2 bases and J by 8 bases, with 16 bases between them. Looked up from germline, CDR1 is MGHRA and CDR2 is YSYEKL. CDR3 sequence (DNA): TGCGCCAGCAGCCAATCCCCCAGTGTCGTCGATTCACCCCTCCACTTT. The encoded protein is CASSQSPSVVDSPLHF.

The rearrangement joins TRBV5-1 to TRBJ1-1; the match to TRBD1 covers 8 bases. J lost 4 bases, V lost 3 bases, and 8 bases had no gene match. The CDR3 is 15 residues long. Germline V gives CDR1 SGHRS, CDR2 YFSETQ. CDR3 DNA sequence: TGCGCCAGCAGCTCCCGGACAGGGTCGTCCACTGAAGCTTTCTTT. This gives the protein CASSSRTGSSTEAFF.

The chain employs TRBV5-1 and TRBJ2-3, with 12 nucleotides matching TRBD2. CDR1 is SGHRS, CDR2 YFSETQ, per germline. This CDR3 is built from 18 residues. Trimming cost V 4 bases and J 6 bases; bases outside gene matches: 15. The CDR3: CASSTGHSSGRGADTQYF. CDR3 nucleotide sequence: TGCGCCAGCAGCACCGGCCATTCTAGCGGGAGGGGGGCCGATACGCAGTATTTT.

V gene TRBV5-5 combines with J gene TRBJ2-1; 9 nucleotides match TRBD2. Germline trimming cut 0 bases from V and 8 bases from J; bases unmatched to any gene: 9. The CDR3 is 16 residues long. Germline CDR1 reads SGHKS; CDR2 reads YYEKEE (reference sequence). The CDR3 loop is CASSLARVAGGDEQFF. The CDR3 bases are TGTGCCAGCAGCTTGGCGCGGGTTGCGGGAGGGGATGAGCAGTTCTTC.

This chain links TRBV6-5 with TRBJ1-1; maybe TRBD1 (6 bases). The CDR3 covers 16 residues. Germline assignment: CDR1 MNHEY and CDR2 SVGAGI. V was clipped by 2 bases and J by 0 bases, with 13 bases between them. The CDR3 sequence is CASSYRTDKMNTEAFF. The CDR3 coding sequence is TGTGCCAGCAGTTACCGGACAGACAAAATGAACACTGAAGCTTTCTTT.